What follows are 16 T cell receptor beta chains derived from one specimen sequenced in a study of breast tumors, draining lymph nodes, adjacent tissues. The lymph nodes were axillary draining lymph nodes from breast cancer patients. TCRdb ran MiXCR on the multiplex PCR reads and lists one entry per CDR3 protein. This table has some 120,000 distinct CDR3 sequences, 21% appearing once. Material for sequencing was axillary lymph node tissue. The receptor set was obtained from a female donor with breast cancer. Some clones in this sample may be carry-over from other donors' samples.

This clonotype appeared many times. The chain combines TRBV5-4 with TRBJ2-1; no clear D gene. The CDR3 contains 13 residues. Trimming removed 4 bases from V and 9 bases from J, with 14 bases in between. CDR1 SGHNT and CDR2 YYREEE come from the germline V gene (reference sequence). CDR3 residues: CASSGRVVGEQFF. The CDR3 nucleotides read TGTGCCAGCAGCGGCCGCGTGGTCGGTGAGCAGTTCTTC. The whole variable domain, filled in from reference TRBV5-4 and TRBJ2-1, reads ETGVTQSPTHLIKTRGQQVTLRCSSQSGHNTVSWYQQALGQGPQFIFQYYREEENGRGNFPPRFSGLQFPNYSSELNVNALELDDSALYLCASSGRVVGEQFFGPGTRLTVL.

Comment on this clonotype: Given a much more abundant clone one base away, this may be a read error. The chain couples TRBV9 to TRBJ2-1; D call uncertain. This CDR3 comprises 13 residues. In germline, CDR1 is SGDLS, CDR2 YYNGEE. V dropped 1 base and J dropped 10 bases, with 12 bases sitting between them. In DNA, the CDR3 is TGTGCCAGCAGCGTATCCCTCCTCTTAGAGCAGTTCTTC. Translated: CASSVSLLLEQFF.

This clonotype was seen ten or more times. V gene TRBV7-2 combines with J gene TRBJ2-2; possible D gene TRBD2, 6 bases. There are 15 residues in the CDR3. V was pared by 8 bases and J by 5 bases, with 18 bases between. CDR1 is SGHTA and CDR2 is FQGNSA in the germline V gene. The CDR3 region is CASRGPGVDTGELFF. CDR3 in DNA: TGTGCCAGCCGCGGACCGGGAGTAGATACCGGGGAGCTGTTTTTT.

This clonotype was observed at least ten times. The V call is TRBV20-1, the J call TRBJ2-1; D may match TRBD1 or TRBD2 (7 bases each). CDR1 and CDR2 (germline): DFQATT, SNEGSKA (reference sequence). The CDR3 loop spans 13 amino acids. The V end was cut by 2 bases, the J end by 6 bases, with 11 bases between. CDR3 nucleotides: TGCAGTGCTAGACAGGGGGAGGGCAATGAGCAGTTCTTC. Encoded protein: CSARQGEGNEQFF.

With regard to this clonotype: This may be a read error, as it is one base from a much larger clone. V usage is TRBV15 and J usage is TRBJ1-5; 7 bases align to TRBD1. The CDR3 is 14 amino acids. The J segment lost 7 bases and the V segment lost 1 base, leaving 4 bases of the junction unmatched. CDR1 is LNHNV, CDR2 YYDKDF, per germline (reference sequence). The CDR3: CATSRGRGGQPQHF. CDR3 in DNA: TGTGCCACCAGCAGAGGTCGAGGGGGCCAGCCCCAGCATTTT.

This clonotype was seen a few times. A read error may explain this, as a much larger clone is one base away. This chain joins TRBV20-1 and TRBJ2-1; 7 bases align to TRBD2. The V gene's germline CDR1 is DFQATT and CDR2 SNEGSKA (reference sequence). The CDR3 sequence is 13 residues long. CDR3 in DNA: TGCAGTGCTAGGCCTAGCGGCCACAATGAGCAGCTCTTC. The encoded protein is CSARPSGHNEQLF.

Many counts were recorded for this clonotype. This chain uses TRBV20-1 with TRBJ2-7; 8 bases map to TRBD1. Germline trimming cut 6 bases from V and 1 base from J; bases unmatched to any gene: 11. The germline V gene has CDR1 DFQATT and CDR2 SNEGSKA (reference sequence). The CDR3 sequence is 15 residues long. This CDR3 reads CSAIGSGTGSYEQYF. CDR3 bases: TGCAGTGCCATCGGTTCCGGGACAGGTTCCTACGAGCAGTACTTC.

Ten or more counts support this clonotype. The J gene is TRBJ2-3, the V gene TRBV12-3 or TRBV12-4; TRBD1 agrees at 11 bases. V was clipped by 6 bases and J by 5 bases; unmatched bases: 7. The CDR3 extends over 15 amino acids. DNA for the CDR3: TGTGCCAGCAGCCTAGGACAGGGGGCGGTAGATACGCAGTATTTT. Protein product: CASSLGQGAVDTQYF.

The count of this clonotype is one. This may be a read error, as it is one base from a much larger clone. The chain carries TRBV10-3 and TRBJ2-7; D is possibly TRBD1 (6 bases). The CDR3 totals 13 residues. The V and J ends lost 10 bases and 8 bases respectively, with 21 bases between them. The germline V gene has CDR1 ENHRY and CDR2 SYGVKD. The CDR3 protein is CASSPDFRGKQYF. CDR3 nucleotide sequence: TGTGCCAGCAGCCCGGACTTTAGGGGGAAGCAGTACTTC.

To note about this clonotype: This clone may be a read error of a much larger clone one base away. The chain carries TRBV18 and TRBJ2-7, with TRBD1 identical over 8 bases. Germline CDR1 is KGHSH and CDR2 is LQKENI. The CDR3 loop spans 14 amino acids. V dropped 6 bases and J dropped 3; count of bases not matched to a gene: 7. The CDR3 is CASSQGARDYEQYF. The CDR3 region has the DNA TGTGCCAGCTCCCAGGGGGCGAGGGACTACGAGCAGTACTTC.

In the case of this clonotype: At one end the junction does not follow the germline gene, possibly because of a read error. V and J are TRBV28 and TRBJ2-2; D is unclear. Germline values: CDR1 MDHEN, CDR2 SYDVKM. There are 13 residues in the CDR3. CDR3 coding DNA: TGTGCCAACAGTTTTTTGAACACCGGGGAGCTGTTTTTT. Residues: CANSFLNTGELFF.

Worth noting for this clonotype: This may stem from a read error, because a much larger clone lies one nucleotide away. The chain couples TRBV19 to TRBJ2-7; D perhaps matches TRBD1 (6 bases). V gave up 3 bases and J gave up 6 bases, with 9 bases separating them. Germline V gene sequence: CDR1 LNHDA, CDR2 SQIVND (reference sequence). This CDR3 is 12 amino acids long. Here the CDR3 DNA reads TGTGCCAGTAGTATGACAGGCTGCGAGCAGTACTTC. Translation: CASSMTGCEQYF.

This clonotype has just a few counts. The CDR3 region has the DNA TGTGCCAGCAGTGGGTGGCAGGGCCTAGCCAAAAACATTCAGTACTTC. This translates into CASSGWQGLAKNIQYF. The gene calls are TRBV6-1 and TRBJ2-4; perhaps TRBD1 as D (5 bases). The CDR3 is 16 amino acids. Germline lookup yields CDR1 MNHNS and CDR2 SASEGT. Trimming took 4 bases from V and 0 from J, leaving 13 bases between them.

Note on this clonotype: A read error may be the cause here, since a much bigger clone is one base away. This sequence joins TRBV6-5 and TRBJ1-5; D may be TRBD1 (5 bases). The CDR3 loop spans 15 amino acids. Germline-derived CDR1 and CDR2 are MNHEY and SVGAGI. V lost 0 bases, J lost 9 bases, and 15 bases lay in between. The CDR3, as DNA: TGTGCCAGCAGTTACTCGAGCACCGGGGGTTGGCCCCAGCATTTT. Translation: CASSYSSTGGWPQHF.

Many counts were recorded for this clonotype. This chain uses TRBV10-2 with TRBJ2-1; D unresolved. The CDR3 extends over 14 amino acids. In germline, CDR1 is WSHSY, CDR2 SAAADI. Trimming stripped 2 bases from V and 9 bases from J, with 14 bases between. The CDR3 sequence: CASSEHWAAPEQFF. The DNA for the CDR3 is TGCGCCAGCAGTGAGCATTGGGCAGCACCTGAGCAGTTCTTC.

V usage is TRBV6-6 and J usage is TRBJ2-7; the D is unclear. Trimming cost V 5 bases and J 5 bases, with 10 bases left between them. Germline V gene sequence: CDR1 MNHNY, CDR2 SVGAGI (reference sequence). The CDR3 runs 12 residues. As DNA, the CDR3 is TGTGCCAGCAGTCGCTCGTTCGACGAGCAGTACTTC. It encodes CASSRSFDEQYF.